This TCR beta chain was found in a study of blood T cell repertoires in COVID-19 (TCRdb year 2020). Broadly, across the study: The collaborator samples originated in the United States, Italy and Spain and spanned the acute and convalescent phases of COVID-19. The material from the prospective study consisted of cDNA or gDNA derived from T cells, B-cell-depleted T cells, or PBMCs. Deeply sampled blood TCRbeta repertoires from subjects exposed to, actively infected with, or recovered from COVID-19 were included in the dataset. The repertoires were released in a freely available public database meant as a resource for research on the immune response to SARS-CoV-2. Samples were obtained from the ongoing ImmuneRACE study (first 160 participants) and from about 1,300 subjects provided by 6 global collaborators. Nearly every sample came with metadata listing a de-identified subject ID, COVID-19 status, age in years and sex. HLA class I and class II types, where available, came from metadata supplied by the sample provider rather than from assay-based typing.

Participants in the prospective study were aged about 18 to 95 years, lived in 20 to 25 United States geographic areas, and enrolled through a virtual design. In the prospective study, participants were assigned to cohorts based on the clinical history participants reported in a screening survey and a study questionnaire. Recovered participants in ImmuneRACE Cohort 3 were defined by two consecutive negative NP/OP PCR tests, clearance by a healthcare professional, or resolution of symptoms. Mobile phlebotomists in the prospective study collected whole blood, serum and a nasopharyngeal or oropharyngeal swab from every participant. Over a roughly 2-month period, participants in the prospective study had the option of providing additional blood draws and questionnaires. Blood samples from the prospective study were shipped frozen or at room temperature prior to DNA extraction. Remarks on this clone: The specificity of this receptor is unknown. No quality values exist for individual bases; no much larger clone is one base distant.

The germline ends are 2 bases apart after V is trimmed by 3 bases and J by 3 bases. The CDR3 contains 11 residues, cysteine and phenylalanine counted. The retained sequence is limited to the CDR3, 33 bases, with the frame set at the first base. TCRbeta CDR3 regions were amplified from genomic DNA by means of the immunoSEQ Assay, a bias-controlled multiplex PCR. On the authors' methods: The number of nucleated cells in each sample was estimated from the amplification of reference gene primers within the assay. Sequence reads were collapsed and filtered to measure the absolute abundance of every unique TCRbeta CDR3 rearrangement. For each sample, productive Simpson clonality was calculated as the square root of Simpson's diversity index across productive rearrangements. TCRdb retrieved this table from immuneACCESS and kept in-frame rearrangements only. Not all clones are present; in checked studies, unresolved V genes account for under half, and no reason is known for the remainder. That table furnishes V, J and clone size, whereas the DNA furnished D and trimming. This sample is represented by about 170,000 clones; about nine tenths of them were singletons. Together, the top ten hold around 0.77% of the sample.

The research as a whole found: The amount of clinical and demographic metadata varied by source and participant and was provided uncurated.

In this chain, TRBV12-3 or TRBV12-4 is recombined with TRBJ2-5, with the D gene not confidently named. This clonotype was sampled from a woman under 30 who had recovered from COVID-19. The sample was PBMCs or T cells enriched from blood (not recorded which). The CDR3 reads CASSFEETQYF. The bases read TGTGCCAGCAGTTTCGAAGAGACCCAGTACTTC.